The next 26 T cell receptor beta chains were all read from a single sample in a study of T cells in women clearing cervical HPV infection. Only in-frame clones appear in the TCRdb table, and some are missing; sequencing was by immunoSEQ multiplex PCR. The listing contains roughly 45,000 clones. Sequenced: blood buffy coat. All receptors come from a woman aged 18-70 years with a cervical HPV16 infection that either progressed to CIN3+ or cleared (not recorded which).

Turning to this clone: The CDR3 is cut off 3 residues early in the read; its end comes from the germline J gene. This chain connects TRBV18 to TRBJ1-5; possible D gene TRBD1, 5 bases. The V gene's germline CDR1 is KGHSH and CDR2 LQKENI. The CDR3 is 15 residues long. V was cut by 2 bases and J by 5 bases, with 13 bases left in between. CDR3 bases read: TGTGCCAGCTCACCAGGTTCAGACAGCTATCAGCCC. Amino acids: CASSPGSDSYQP. The whole CDR3 sequence is CASSPGSDSYQPQHF.

Remarks on this clone: With the read ending 3 residues before the CDR3 end, the germline J gene is used to fill in that end. The rearrangement uses TRBV19 and TRBJ2-2; 9 nucleotides agree with TRBD1. The germline CDR1 and CDR2 sequences are LNHDA and SQIVND (reference sequence). The CDR3 loop spans 15 amino acids. The CDR3 protein is CASSFGTGRPEKLFF. The part of the CDR3 DNA that was read is TGTGCCAGTAGTTTTGGGACAGGGCGCCCTGAAAAG. The full variable domain, in which reference TRBV19 and TRBJ2-2 provide the parts outside the CDR3, is DGGITQSPKYLFRKEGQNVTLSCEQNLNHDAMYWYRQDPGQGLRLIYYSQIVNDFQKGDIAEGYSVSREKKESFPLTVTSAQKNPTAFYLCASSFGTGRPEKLFFGEGSRLTVL.

Comment on this clone: The read comes to an end 3 residues before the CDR3 does, leaving the germline J gene to fill in the end. The rearrangement links TRBV7-9 to TRBJ2-2; a weak D match, TRBD1 (6 bases). The CDR3 is 15 residues long. Germline CDR1 is SEHNR and CDR2 is FQNEAQ (reference sequence). Here the CDR3 reads CASSLQGLGDSPLFF. The CDR3 DNA, read in part, is TGTGCCAGCAGTCTCCAGGGGCTAGGGGATTCACCG.

The CDR3 reads CASRSGGSFEQFF. CDR3 bases read: TGTGCCAGCAGGTCGGGGGGTAGTTTTGAG. The chain joins TRBV6-2 or TRBV6-3 to TRBJ2-1, with 7 nucleotides matching TRBD2. The sequenced fragment ends 3 residues before the CDR3 boundary, so the rest is inferred from the germline J gene. The CDR3 totals 13 residues. Germline V gene data show CDR1 as MNHEY and CDR2 as SVGEGT. The ends lost 6 bases at V and 9 bases at J; junction bases unmatched: 8.

Turning to this clone: A read error may account for a junction end that differs from germline. The CDR3 end falls 3 residues outside the read, so it is completed with the germline J gene. Other DNA sequences in this specimen translate into the identical CDR3. The chain uses TRBV4-1 and TRBJ1-2, with a possible D match to TRBD1 (5 bases). Germline CDR1 MGHRA, CDR2 YSYEKL. The CDR3 consists of 14 residues. The sequenced CDR3 bases are TGCGCCAGCAGCCAAGATCGACAGTACTATGGG. Its translation is CASSQDRQYYG. The whole CDR3 reads CASSQDRQYYGYTF.

To note about this clone: From the germline J gene comes the end of the CDR3, since the read stops 3 residues before it. The rearrangement uses TRBV19 and TRBJ1-1, with D maybe TRBD1 (5 bases). The germline V gene encodes CDR1 LNHDA and CDR2 SQIVND (reference sequence). The CDR3 covers 12 residues. Trimming shortened V by 11 bases and J by 1 base, and 11 bases separated the two germline ends. The chain's CDR3 is CAGGEKNTEAFF. The sequenced part of the CDR3 DNA is TGTGCCGGAGGGGAGAAGAACACTGAA.

Concerning this clone: The read ends 3 residues before the CDR3 terminus; that terminus is restored from the germline J gene. This chain links TRBV28 with TRBJ2-7; D possibly corresponds to TRBD1 (6 bases). The V gene's germline CDR1 is MDHEN and CDR2 SYDVKM. Trimming took off 4 bases at V and 6 bases at J, with 13 bases between the two ends. This CDR3 contains 13 residues. The CDR3 loop reads CASSSGRGVEQYF. The DNA read from the CDR3 is TGTGCCAGCAGTTCTGGCAGGGGTGTCGAG.

A remark on this clone: Read sequence stops 3 residues before the CDR3 end, and the germline J gene provides the missing end. V usage is TRBV7-6 and J usage is TRBJ1-4; the match to TRBD1 covers 7 bases. The CDR3 has 13 residues. Germline CDR1 and CDR2: SGHVS and FNYEAQ. The covered CDR3 bases are TGTGCCAGCAGCTTAGCGAGGGACAGCCAA. This translates into CASSLARDSQ. The CDR3 in its entirety is CASSLARDSQLFF.

A word on this clone: The read stops 3 residues short of the end of the CDR3; the missing end is completed from the germline J gene. This chain connects TRBV6-1 to TRBJ1-4, with D possibly being TRBD1 (6 bases). From germline, CDR1 is MNHNS and CDR2 SASEGT. Deletions cut 2 bases from V and 3 bases from J, with 19 bases between. The CDR3 extends over 18 amino acids. The DNA read from the CDR3 is TGTGCCAGCAGTGAACCTTTGAACAGGGTCTTGGCTAATGAAAAA. This sequence encodes CASSEPLNRVLANEK. The CDR3 in full is CASSEPLNRVLANEKLFF.

Comment on this clone: The sequenced fragment ends 3 residues before the CDR3 boundary, so the rest is inferred from the germline J gene. This sequence joins TRBV7-2 and TRBJ2-1, with 8 bases aligning to TRBD2. This CDR3 is 15 amino acids long. Germline lookup yields CDR1 SGHTA and CDR2 FQGNSA. V dropped 3 bases and J dropped 2; count of bases not matched to a gene: 3. The CDR3 bases that were read are TGTGCCAGCAGCTTTACTAGCGGTCCCTACAATGAG. This sequence encodes CASSFTSGPYNE. From start to end, the CDR3 is CASSFTSGPYNEQFF.

As concerns this clone: The CDR3 end lies 3 residues beyond the end of the read and is filled in from the germline J gene. The chain carries TRBV7-3 and TRBJ2-7; 8 nucleotides align to TRBD2. The junction had 11 bases not matched to a gene; V was cut back by 5 bases and J by 2 bases. This CDR3 has 16 amino acids. From germline, CDR1 is SGHTA and CDR2 FQGTGA. The CDR3 spells CASSLRGGTDTYEQYF. Incomplete CDR3 DNA: TGTGCCAGCAGCCTACGGGGGGGAACTGACACCTACGAG.

Notes on this clone: The sequenced fragment ends 3 residues before the CDR3 boundary, so the rest is inferred from the germline J gene. The genes are TRBV5-8 and TRBJ2-3; D not resolved. Trimming shortened V by 5 bases and J by 3 bases, and 4 bases separated the two germline ends. The CDR3 consists of 11 residues. CDR1 is SGHTS, CDR2 YDEGEE, per germline. The CDR3 region is CASRATDTQYF. The part of the CDR3 DNA that was read is TGTGCCAGCAGAGCTACAGATACG.

Turning to this clone: The observed sequence ends 3 residues before the CDR3 terminus, with the missing tail filled in from the germline J gene. V is TRBV30 and J is TRBJ1-5; D not certain. CDR3 length equals 13 residues. V gave up 1 base and J gave up 1 base, with 5 bases separating them. Germline values: CDR1 GTSNPN, CDR2 SVGIG (reference sequence). CDR3 bases read: TGTGCCTGGAGTGACGGGAGCAATCAGCCC. As protein: CAWSDGSNQP. The full CDR3 protein reads CAWSDGSNQPQHF.

With respect to this clone: Sequencing ends 3 residues short of the CDR3 end; the germline J gene provides the rest. This rearrangement joins TRBV18 to TRBJ1-6; D remains ambiguous. The CDR3 totals 17 residues. Germline V gene data show CDR1 as KGHSH and CDR2 as LQKENI. The V gene lost 0 bases and the J gene lost 6 bases, with 15 bases spanning the gap. The CDR3 bases that were read are TGTGCCAGCTCACCACCCAATAGCGGGCGGATTAATTCACCC. Residues: CASSPPNSGRINSP. In full, the CDR3 reads CASSPPNSGRINSPLHF. Drawing the rest from reference TRBV18 and TRBJ1-6, the complete variable domain is NAGVMQNPRHLVRRRGQEARLRCSPMKGHSHVYWYRQLPEEGLKFMVYLQKENIIDESGMPKERFSAEFPKEGPSILRIQQVVRGDSAAYFCASSPPNSGRINSPLHFGNGTRLTVT.

CDR3 region: CSARDERGRNTGELFF. The part of the CDR3 DNA that was read is TGCAGTGCTAGAGATGAGCGGGGGCGTAACACCGGGGAG. This chain connects TRBV20-1 to TRBJ2-2, with 8 bases matching TRBD2. The read comes to an end 3 residues before the CDR3 does, leaving the germline J gene to fill in the end. Germline loops: CDR1 DFQATT, CDR2 SNEGSKA (reference sequence). The CDR3 runs to 16 residues. Trimming cost V 0 bases and J 2 bases; bases outside gene matches: 5.

A note on this clone: Sequencing ends 3 residues short of the CDR3 end; the germline J gene provides the rest. The V and J genes are TRBV19 and TRBJ1-1, with D possibly matching TRBD1 (5 bases). V lost 3 bases and J 0 bases, leaving 8 bases between the germline ends. The CDR3 covers 14 residues. The germline gives CDR1 LNHDA, CDR2 SQIVND (reference sequence). The covered CDR3 bases are TGTGCCAGTAGTATGGGGCACCTGAACACTGAA. Encoded protein: CASSMGHLNTE. The CDR3, in full, reads CASSMGHLNTEAFF.

Worth noting for this clone: Coverage ceases 3 residues before the CDR3 finishes, and the germline J gene fills in the end. This sequence joins TRBV2 and TRBJ2-1, with TRBD2 matching over 10 bases. The trim removed 4 bases at V and 8 bases at J, leaving 8 bases unmatched. CDR3 length: 15 amino acids. CDR1 and CDR2 (germline): SNHLY, FYNNEI. CDR3 bases read: TGTGCCAGCAGTGTCTTGGCTAGCGGGGGAGATGAG. This sequence encodes CASSVLASGGDE. The full-length CDR3 reads as CASSVLASGGDEQFF.

Notes on this clone: The read ends 3 residues shy of where the CDR3 ends; the end is completed using the germline J gene. The V gene is TRBV12-3 or TRBV12-4, the J gene TRBJ2-5, with 7 bases lining up with TRBD1. The CDR3 loop spans 15 amino acids. V gave up 6 bases and J gave up 4 bases; unmatched junction bases: 11. The sequenced CDR3 bases are TGTGCCAGCAGAGGGCCCAAGGGGGCAGGAGAGACC. Its translation: CASRGPKGAGET. From start to end, the CDR3 is CASRGPKGAGETQYF.

A note on this clone: The missing CDR3 end, 3 residues past where the read stops, is filled in from the germline J gene. The rearrangement links TRBV7-9 to TRBJ2-7; D is perhaps TRBD1 (5 bases). CDR3 size: 12 residues. V dropped 7 bases and J dropped 3 bases, with 10 bases sitting between them. CDR1 and CDR2 (germline): SEHNR, FQNEAQ (reference sequence). The CDR3 here is CASTSDSYEQYF. CDR3 DNA (partial): TGTGCCAGCACTTCCGACAGCTACGAG. The variable domain in full, completed from reference TRBV7-9 and TRBJ2-7, reads DTGVSQNPRHKITKRGQNVTFRCDPISEHNRLYWYRQTLGQGPEFLTYFQNEAQLEKSRLLSDRFSAERPKGSFSTLEIQRTEQGDSAMYLCASTSDSYEQYFGPGTRLTVT.

In the case of this clone: The read gets to within 3 residues of the CDR3 end, and the germline J gene fills in the rest. V and J are TRBV4-1 and TRBJ1-1, with TRBD1 matching 10 bases. This CDR3 comprises 15 residues. Germline lookup yields CDR1 MGHRA and CDR2 YSYEKL. The DNA read from the CDR3 is TGCGCCAGCAGCCAAGAACAGTGGGACAGGGGATCT. Protein sequence: CASSQEQWDRGS. The whole CDR3 protein reads CASSQEQWDRGSAFF.

About this clone: Read coverage stops 3 residues before the CDR3 terminus; the germline J gene supplies the remainder. The J gene is TRBJ2-3, the V gene TRBV5-4, with TRBD2 identical over 9 bases. Trimming cost V 0 bases and J 3 bases; bases outside gene matches: 2. The CDR3 consists of 15 residues. Germline V lookup: CDR1 SGHNT, CDR2 YYREEE (reference sequence). The CDR3 protein is CASSLVGLATDTQYF. The covered CDR3 bases are TGTGCCAGCAGCTTGGTGGGACTAGCAACAGATACG.

To note about this clone: The observed sequence ends 3 residues before the CDR3 terminus, with the missing tail filled in from the germline J gene. The chain joins TRBV10-1 to TRBJ2-3; a weak D match, TRBD2 (6 bases). Trimming cost V 3 bases and J 1 base, with 14 bases left between them. The CDR3 contains 16 residues. The germline V gene has CDR1 WNHNN and CDR2 SYGVQD (reference sequence). CDR3 sequence: CASSDREVMGTDTQYF. Partial CDR3 DNA: TGCGCCAGCAGTGACAGGGAGGTAATGGGCACAGATACG.

As to this clone: One end of the junction varies from germline; a read error may be responsible. From the germline J gene comes the end of the CDR3, since the read stops 3 residues before it. The chain recombines TRBV6-2 or TRBV6-3 with TRBJ2-2, with TRBD1 matching 11 bases. The germline CDR1 and CDR2 sequences are MNHEY and SVGEGT. The CDR3 runs 16 residues. CDR3 bases read: TGTGCCAGCAGATACTCACCGGGACAGGGGGCCGGGGAG. Translated: CASRYSPGQGAGE. The full CDR3 protein reads CASRYSPGQGAGELFF.

About this clone: The read terminates 3 residues ahead of where the CDR3 ends, so the germline J gene completes it. The chain carries TRBV6-2 or TRBV6-3 and TRBJ2-1, with 7 bases matching TRBD1. V shed 5 bases, J shed 6 bases, and the junction held 1 base outside the gene matches. Per germline, CDR1 MNHEY and CDR2 SVGEGT. The CDR3 has 12 residues. CDR3 DNA, as far as it was read: TGTGCCAGCAGTAGACAGGGCAATGAG. This encodes CASSRQGNE. The CDR3 as a whole reads CASSRQGNEQFF.

Worth noting for this clone: The DNA ends 3 residues before the CDR3 does, and the rest of the CDR3 is filled in from the germline J gene. V is TRBV11-2 and J is TRBJ2-7, with D unclear. The CDR3 is made up of 12 amino acids. The germline V gene encodes CDR1 SGHAT and CDR2 FQNNGV. V shed 2 bases and J shed 2 bases, with 4 bases lying between them. CDR3 amino acids: CASSLPAYEQYF. Incomplete CDR3 DNA: TGTGCCAGCAGCTTACCAGCCTACGAG.

A word on this clone: The CDR3 end lies 3 residues beyond the end of the read and is filled in from the germline J gene. This chain connects TRBV6-1 to TRBJ2-3, with TRBD2 identical over 9 bases. The CDR3 has 19 residues. Germline loops: CDR1 MNHNS, CDR2 SASEGT. Trimming removed 2 bases from V and 2 bases from J; junction bases left unmatched: 14. CDR3 amino acids: CASSEPLDLRGGSTDTQYF. The CDR3 bases that were read are TGTGCCAGCAGTGAACCCCTGGATTTGCGGGGGGGCTCCACAGATACG.